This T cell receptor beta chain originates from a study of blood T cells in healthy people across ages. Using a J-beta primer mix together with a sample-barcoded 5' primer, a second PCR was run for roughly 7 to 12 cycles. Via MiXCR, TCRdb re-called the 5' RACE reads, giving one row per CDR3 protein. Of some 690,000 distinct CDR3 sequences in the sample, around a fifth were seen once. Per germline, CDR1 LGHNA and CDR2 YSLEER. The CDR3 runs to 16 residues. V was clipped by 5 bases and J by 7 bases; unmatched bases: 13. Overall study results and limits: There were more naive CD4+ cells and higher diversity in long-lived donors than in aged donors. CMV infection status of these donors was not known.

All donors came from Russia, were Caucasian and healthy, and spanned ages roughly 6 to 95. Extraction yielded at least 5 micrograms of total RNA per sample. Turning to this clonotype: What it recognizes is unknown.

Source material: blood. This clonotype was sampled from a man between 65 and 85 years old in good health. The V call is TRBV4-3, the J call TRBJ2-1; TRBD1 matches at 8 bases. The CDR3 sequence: CASSTSGGAGRNEQFF. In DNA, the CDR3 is TGCGCCAGCAGCACATCAGGGGGCGCGGGGAGAAATGAGCAGTTCTTC.